The subject of this entry is one TCR beta chain. Its target is not known. This sample was taken from a study of response to subunit inactivated influenza vaccine. Study findings and constraints: Researchers suggested that each seasonal influenza vaccination recruits few new T cells.

MiXCR, applied by TCRdb to the RT-PCR reads, yields one record per CDR3 protein. The sample has about 530,000 distinct CDR3 sequences; 10% to 15% are singletons. The sequence was collected from a man between 50 and 59 years old who received an inactivated influenza vaccine. The sample consisted of PBMCs from blood, taken on the day of vaccination.

The CDR3 sequence: CASSLTGTSHSNQPQHF. The DNA for the CDR3 is TGTGCCAGCAGCTTGACCGGGACAAGCCATAGCAATCAGCCCCAGCATTTT. The genes are TRBV5-6 and TRBJ1-5, with D tentatively TRBD1 (6 bases). Germline V gene lookup returns CDR1 SGHDT and CDR2 YYEEEE. Trimming left V 1 base short and J 0 bases short, with 14 bases between. The CDR3 is 17 amino acids.